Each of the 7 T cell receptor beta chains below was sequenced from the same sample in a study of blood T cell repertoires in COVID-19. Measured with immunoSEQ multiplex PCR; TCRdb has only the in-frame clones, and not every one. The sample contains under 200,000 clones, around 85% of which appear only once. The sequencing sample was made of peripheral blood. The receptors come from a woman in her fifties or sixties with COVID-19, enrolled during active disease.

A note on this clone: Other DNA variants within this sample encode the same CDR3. CDR3 coding DNA: TGTGCCAGCAGCTTAGGGACAGGGGCCTATGGCTACACCTTC. It specifies CASSLGTGAYGYTF. The rearrangement links TRBV7-9 to TRBJ1-2; 9 bases map to TRBD1. Germline-derived CDR1 and CDR2 are SEHNR and FQNEAQ (reference sequence). This CDR3 spans 14 amino acids. The ends lost 1 base at V and 4 bases at J; junction bases unmatched: 1.

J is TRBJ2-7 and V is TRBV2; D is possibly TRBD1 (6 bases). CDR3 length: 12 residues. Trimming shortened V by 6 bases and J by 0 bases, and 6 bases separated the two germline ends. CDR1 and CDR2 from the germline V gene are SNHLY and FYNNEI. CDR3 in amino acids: CASRGGSYEQYF. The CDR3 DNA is TGTGCCAGCAGAGGGGGCTCCTACGAGCAGTACTTC.

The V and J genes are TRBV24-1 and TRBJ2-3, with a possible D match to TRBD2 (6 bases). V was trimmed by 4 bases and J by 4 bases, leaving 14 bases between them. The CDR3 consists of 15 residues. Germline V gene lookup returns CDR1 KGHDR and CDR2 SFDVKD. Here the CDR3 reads CATSDGRLVSDTQYF. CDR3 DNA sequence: TGTGCCACCAGTGACGGGAGACTAGTGTCAGATACGCAGTATTTT.

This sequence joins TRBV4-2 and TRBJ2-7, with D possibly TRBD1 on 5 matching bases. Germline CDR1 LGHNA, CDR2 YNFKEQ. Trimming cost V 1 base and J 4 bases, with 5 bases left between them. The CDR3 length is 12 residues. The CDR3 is CASSQAGYEQYF. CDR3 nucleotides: TGTGCCAGCAGCCAAGCAGGGTACGAGCAGTACTTC.

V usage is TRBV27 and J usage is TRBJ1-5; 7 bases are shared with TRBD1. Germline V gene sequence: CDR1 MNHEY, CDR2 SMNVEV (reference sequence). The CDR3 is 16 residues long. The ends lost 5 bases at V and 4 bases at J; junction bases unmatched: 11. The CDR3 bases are TGTGCCAGCAGTAGGTTAACAGGGGTTCGGAATCAGCCCCAGCATTTT. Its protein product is CASSRLTGVRNQPQHF.

Written as DNA, the CDR3 is TGTGCCAGCAGCCAAGATGCCGACAGGGGACTACTAAATGAAGCTTTCTTT. Translating gives CASSQDADRGLLNEAFF. This chain joins TRBV3-1 (or the pseudogene TRBV3-2) and TRBJ1-1; 8 positions match TRBD1. The CDR3 contains 17 residues. The germline CDR1 and CDR2 sequences are LGHDT and YNNKEL (reference sequence). Germline trimming cut 0 bases from V and 7 bases from J; bases unmatched to any gene: 13.

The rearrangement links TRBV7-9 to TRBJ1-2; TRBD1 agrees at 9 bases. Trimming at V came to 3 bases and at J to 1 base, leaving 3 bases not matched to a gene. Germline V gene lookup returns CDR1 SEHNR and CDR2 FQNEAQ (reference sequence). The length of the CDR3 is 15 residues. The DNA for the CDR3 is TGTGCCAGCAGCTTGGGGACAGGGATTAACTATGGCTACACCTTC. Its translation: CASSLGTGINYGYTF.